The clone carrying this TCR beta chain was seen at least ten times. TCRdb used MiXCR to reprocess the 5' RACE reads, holding one entry per CDR3 protein. The sample consists of around 960,000 distinct CDR3 sequences, about 12% of them appearing once. The data belong to a study of identical twins. Germline V gene sequence: CDR1 MDHEN, CDR2 SYDVKM. CDR3 length: 15 residues. Trimming cost V 5 bases and J 8 bases, with 21 bases left between them. This sample was also put to use in a study of yellow fever vaccine responses in identical twins.

The sequence was collected from a woman aged 18-29 years in good health. The chain joins TRBV28 to TRBJ1-2; a weak D match, TRBD1 (5 bases). Sequenced material: PBMCs. The CDR3 DNA reads TGTGCCAGCAGTATACCGAACCAGATTCGGGGCGGCTACACCTTC. Protein: CASSIPNQIRGGYTF.